The clone carrying this T cell receptor (beta chain) is a singleton in its sample. This specimen comes from a study of control samples from healthy donors and cancer patients. The CDR3 is made up of 15 amino acids. From germline, CDR1 is KGHDR and CDR2 SFDVKD. V gave up 0 bases and J gave up 5 bases; unmatched junction bases: 3. Assay used: immunoSEQ multiplex PCR; TCRdb lists only in-frame clones, some missing. The profile shows tens of thousands of clones, roughly 85% of them singletons. The specimen sequenced was blood. This TCR came from a man in his 60s in good health. The rearrangement links TRBV24-1 to TRBJ1-5; 7 positions agree with TRBD1. CDR3 residues: CATSDLKGGDQPQHF. In DNA, the CDR3 is TGTGCCACCAGTGATTTGAAAGGGGGCGATCAGCCCCAGCATTTT.